The rows below give T cell receptor beta chains drawn from one sample of a study of blood T cell repertoires in COVID-19. Only in-frame clones appear in the TCRdb table, and some are missing; sequencing was by immunoSEQ multiplex PCR. Here the sample spans over 90,000 clones, about 85% being singletons. The sample taken for sequencing was peripheral blood. Receptor source: a man aged 45-60 years in a cohort sampled during active COVID-19. The conserved cysteine and the conserved F or W are not part of the CDR3 here. Each record gives: clone size, CDR3 length, V gene, J gene, CDR3 protein. Size tells how often a clone was seen (once, few, many) or the class of an expanded clone, and some rows leave it out.

NA	12	TRBV6-5	TRBJ1-5	ASSPGVGRQPQH
NA	14	TRBV5-1	TRBJ2-3	ASSPGGTGSTDTQY
NA	16	TRBV6-2/TRBV6-3	TRBJ2-2	ASSYRLAGLTNTGELF
NA	11	TRBV19	TRBJ1-2	ASSPRGYYGYT
NA	10	TRBV27	TRBJ1-6	ASSLPGGTLH
NA	10	TRBV12-3/TRBV12-4	TRBJ1-2	ASSPTRDGYT
once	13	TRBV7-2	TRBJ2-7	ASSLGAGERYEQY
NA	14	TRBV2	TRBJ2-1	ASRGFAGATTGEQF
NA	11	TRBV7-3	TRBJ1-3	ASSRTGGNTIY
NA	13	TRBV4-3	TRBJ1-2	ASSQDRGSPYGYT
once	12	TRBV6-2/TRBV6-3	TRBJ2-7	ASSAGGPPYEQY
NA	14	TRBV11-3	TRBJ1-4	ASSSNTGQVTEKLF
NA	14	TRBV5-1	TRBJ2-2	ASSLDLAGHTGELF
NA	13	TRBV19	TRBJ2-1	ASRRLAGGVNEQF
once	14	TRBV6-2/TRBV6-3	TRBJ2-5	ASSIRSGAGDGTQY
NA	11	TRBV3-1/TRBV3-2	TRBJ2-1	ASSLRIANEQF
NA	12	TRBV27	TRBJ1-2	ASSFPRGLGGYT
NA	15	TRBV4-1	TRBJ2-1	ASSRKEDSPGYNEQF
NA	9	TRBV5-1	TRBJ2-3	ASSYTDTQY
NA	14	TRBV6-5	TRBJ1-1	ASSWAIGALRTEAF
few	10	TRBV19	TRBJ2-7	ASSDRAREQY
NA	13	TRBV18	TRBJ1-2	ASSPGQGGMYGYT
few	13	TRBV9	TRBJ2-3	ASSVAGGAGDTQY
NA	11	TRBV5-1	TRBJ2-3	ASSRAGADTQY
NA	11	TRBV10-1	TRBJ2-4	ASSGTGQNIQY
NA	11	TRBV2	TRBJ1-2	ASLRDYNYGYT
NA	14	TRBV6-5	TRBJ2-2	ASSLSLAGSTGELF
NA	10	TRBV10-3	TRBJ2-3	AISSVSDTQY
NA	15	TRBV18	TRBJ2-3	ASSPRGGDPSTDTQY
NA	10	TRBV5-5	TRBJ1-2	ASSLRRGGYT
NA	14	TRBV6-5	TRBJ1-6	ASSYSGEGTNSPLH
NA	14	TRBV3-1/TRBV3-2	TRBJ1-1	ASSHPRGTHGTEAF
NA	14	TRBV18	TRBJ1-6	ASSQFRDTSNSPLH
NA	12	TRBV9	TRBJ2-5	ASSVSERQETQY
NA	14	TRBV2	TRBJ2-3	ASSELAGGNFRTQY
NA	15	TRBV2	TRBJ2-5	ASSEIGLAGVGETQY
NA	12	TRBV5-1	TRBJ2-1	ASSLGQGAGEQF
NA	13	TRBV5-1	TRBJ1-5	ASSVGGESNQPQH
once	12	TRBV5-1	TRBJ2-5	ASSLGRLQETQY
NA	11	TRBV4-1	TRBJ1-2	ASSHQGGYGYT
once	11	TRBV7-2	TRBJ1-1	ASSPYRNTEAF
NA	11	TRBV19	TRBJ2-1	ASRTGGSNEQF
NA	12	TRBV6-5	TRBJ2-1	ASSKNEQGNEQF
NA	13	TRBV7-6	TRBJ2-1	ASTVGQGTYNEQF
NA	13	TRBV11-2	TRBJ2-3	ASSQGQGGTDTQY
NA	16	TRBV6-1	TRBJ2-1	ASSENLRWGSGGGEQF
NA	12	TRBV7-9	TRBJ2-3	ASSFEGLIDTQY
few	14	TRBV3-1/TRBV3-2	TRBJ2-3	ASSQVLAGGTDTQY
NA	11	TRBV12-3/TRBV12-4	TRBJ1-2	ASSLGPDRGYT